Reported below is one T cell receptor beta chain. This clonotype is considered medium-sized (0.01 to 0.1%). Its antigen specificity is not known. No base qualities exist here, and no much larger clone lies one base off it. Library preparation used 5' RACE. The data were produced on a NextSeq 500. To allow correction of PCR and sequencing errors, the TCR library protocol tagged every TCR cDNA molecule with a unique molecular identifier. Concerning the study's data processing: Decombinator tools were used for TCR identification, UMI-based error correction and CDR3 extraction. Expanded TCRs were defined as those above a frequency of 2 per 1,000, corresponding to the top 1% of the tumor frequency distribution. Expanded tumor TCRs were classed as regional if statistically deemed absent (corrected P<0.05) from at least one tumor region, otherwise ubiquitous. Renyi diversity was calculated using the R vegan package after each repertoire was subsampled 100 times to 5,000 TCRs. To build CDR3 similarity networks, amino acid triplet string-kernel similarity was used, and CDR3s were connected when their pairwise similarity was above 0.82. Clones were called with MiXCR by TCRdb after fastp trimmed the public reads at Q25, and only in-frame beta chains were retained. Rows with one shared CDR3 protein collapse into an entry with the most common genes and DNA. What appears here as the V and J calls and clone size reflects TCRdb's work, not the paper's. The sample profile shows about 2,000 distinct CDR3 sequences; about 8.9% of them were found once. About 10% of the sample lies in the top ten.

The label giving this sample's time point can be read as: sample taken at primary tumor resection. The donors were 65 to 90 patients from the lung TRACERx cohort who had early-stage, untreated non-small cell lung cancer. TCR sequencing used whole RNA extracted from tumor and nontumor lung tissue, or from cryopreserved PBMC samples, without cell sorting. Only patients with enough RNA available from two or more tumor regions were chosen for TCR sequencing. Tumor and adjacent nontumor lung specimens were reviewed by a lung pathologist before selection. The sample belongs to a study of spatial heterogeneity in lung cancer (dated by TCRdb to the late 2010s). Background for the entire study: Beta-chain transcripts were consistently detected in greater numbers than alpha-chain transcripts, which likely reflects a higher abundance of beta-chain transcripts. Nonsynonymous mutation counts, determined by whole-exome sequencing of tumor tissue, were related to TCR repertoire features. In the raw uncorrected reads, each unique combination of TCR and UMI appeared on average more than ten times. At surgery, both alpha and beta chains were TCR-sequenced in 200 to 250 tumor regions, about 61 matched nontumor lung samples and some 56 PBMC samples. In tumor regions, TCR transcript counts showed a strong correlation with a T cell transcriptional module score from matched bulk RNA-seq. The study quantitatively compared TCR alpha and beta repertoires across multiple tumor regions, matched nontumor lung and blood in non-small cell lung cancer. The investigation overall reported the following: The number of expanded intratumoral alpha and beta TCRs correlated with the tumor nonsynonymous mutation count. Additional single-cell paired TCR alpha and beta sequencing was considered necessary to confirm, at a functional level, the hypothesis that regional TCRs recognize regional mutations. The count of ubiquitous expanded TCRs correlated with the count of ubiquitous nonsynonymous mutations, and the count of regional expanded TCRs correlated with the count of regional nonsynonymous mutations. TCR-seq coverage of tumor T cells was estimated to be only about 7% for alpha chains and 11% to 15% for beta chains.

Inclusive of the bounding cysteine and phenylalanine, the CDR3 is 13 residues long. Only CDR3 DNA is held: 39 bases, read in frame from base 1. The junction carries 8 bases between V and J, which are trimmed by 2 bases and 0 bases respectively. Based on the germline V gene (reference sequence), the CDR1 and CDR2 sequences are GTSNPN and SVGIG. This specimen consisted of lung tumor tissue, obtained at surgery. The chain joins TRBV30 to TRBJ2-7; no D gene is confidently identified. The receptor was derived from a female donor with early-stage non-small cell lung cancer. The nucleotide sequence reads TGTGCCTGGAGTCCGAGCTACTCCTACGAGCAGTACTTC. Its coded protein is CAWSPSYSYEQYF.